This T cell receptor beta chain was obtained from a study of cytomegalovirus exposure and HLA in healthy donors. Primers: 60 Vbeta forward and 13 Jbeta reverse. Profiling relied on immunoSEQ multiplex PCR, and the TCRdb table lists in-frame clones only, not all of them. This table holds 50,000 to 75,000 clones, about 80% found once. After removal of 5 bases from V and 4 bases from J, the junction contained 8 bases not matched to a gene. The CDR3 contains 15 residues. Germline V lookup: CDR1 SEHNR, CDR2 FQNEAQ (reference sequence). V is TRBV7-9 and J is TRBJ2-7; TRBD1 matches 10 bases. The sequencing sample was made of PBMCs. The TCR originated in a woman aged 40 to 49 in good health and CMV-seronegative. The CDR3 loop is CASSPVRDRGYEQYF. The CDR3 DNA reads as TGTGCCAGCAGCCCGGTTCGGGACAGGGGTTACGAGCAGTACTTC.